Listed below are T cell receptor beta chains from one sample, sequenced in a study of blood T cell repertoires in COVID-19. Assay used: immunoSEQ multiplex PCR; TCRdb lists only in-frame clones, some missing. Among 95,000 to 150,000 clones listed, around nine tenths were seen once. Material: peripheral blood. The receptor set was obtained from a woman aged 80 or older with acute or convalescent COVID-19. Both conserved end residues are part of each CDR3. A D gene is named only where the DNA matches it firmly. Clone size is stated in some rows and not others, as once, few, many or a class when expanded.

J: TRBJ1-3; V: TRBV6-4; D: .; size: .; CDR3: CASSDGEYSGNTIYF; DNA: TGTGCCAGCAGTGATGGGGAGTACTCTGGAAACACCATATATTTT
J: TRBJ2-7; V: TRBV7-8; D: TRBD2; size: few; CDR3: CASSFSPGGTYEQYF; DNA: TGTGCCAGCAGCTTTTCCCCGGGAGGGACCTACGAGCAGTACTTC
J: TRBJ2-5; V: TRBV6-1; D: .; size: .; CDR3: CASSEAQVIQETQYF; DNA: TGTGCCAGCAGTGAAGCACAGGTTATCCAAGAGACCCAGTACTTC
J: TRBJ1-4; V: TRBV6-5; D: TRBD1; size: few; CDR3: CASRAGTGNEKLFF; DNA: TGTGCCAGCAGGGCCGGGACAGGGAATGAAAAACTGTTTTTT
J: TRBJ2-5; V: TRBV5-1; D: TRBD2; size: .; CDR3: CASSSEPAGGSETQYF; DNA: TGCGCCAGCAGCTCCGAACCAGCGGGGGGATCAGAGACCCAGTACTTC
J: TRBJ2-1; V: TRBV5-1; D: TRBD1; size: .; CDR3: CASSLEGTGNNEQFF; DNA: TGCGCCAGCAGCTTGGAGGGGACAGGGAACAATGAGCAGTTCTTC
J: TRBJ2-3; V: TRBV25-1; D: TRBD2; size: .; CDR3: CASSRTSGFPSTDTQYF; DNA: TGTGCCAGCAGTAGGACTAGCGGCTTTCCTAGCACAGATACGCAGTATTTT
J: TRBJ1-2; V: TRBV6-5; D: .; size: .; CDR3: CASSYSGGVYGYTF; DNA: TGTGCCAGCAGTTACTCGGGAGGGGTCTATGGCTACACCTTC
J: TRBJ1-6; V: TRBV6-5; D: .; size: .; CDR3: CASSYSGQPGSPLHF; DNA: TGTGCCAGCAGTTACAGTGGACAGCCCGGTTCACCCCTCCACTTT
J: TRBJ1-4; V: TRBV7-9; D: TRBD1; size: .; CDR3: CASSFGGTGGAGKEKLFF; DNA: TGTGCCAGCAGCTTCGGCGGGACAGGGGGCGCAGGAAAGGAAAAACTGTTTTTT
J: TRBJ2-1; V: TRBV5-1; D: .; size: .; CDR3: CASSWASREQFF; DNA: TGCGCCAGCAGCTGGGCAAGCAGGGAGCAGTTCTTC
J: TRBJ1-4; V: TRBV6-5; D: TRBD1; size: .; CDR3: CASRDGTGWEKLFF; DNA: TGTGCCAGCAGGGACGGGACAGGGTGGGAAAAACTGTTTTTT
J: TRBJ2-7; V: TRBV5-1; D: .; size: .; CDR3: CASSLTEGSYEQYF; DNA: TGCGCCAGCAGCTTGACAGAAGGCTCCTACGAGCAGTACTTC
J: TRBJ2-5; V: TRBV9; D: TRBD2; size: .; CDR3: CASSVAGGPRETQYF; DNA: TGTGCCAGCAGCGTGGCGGGGGGGCCTCGGGAGACCCAGTACTTC
J: TRBJ1-3; V: TRBV3-1/TRBV3-2; D: .; size: .; CDR3: CASSQAGNTIYF; DNA: TGTGCCAGCAGCCAAGCGGGAAACACCATATATTTT
J: TRBJ2-7; V: TRBV6-2/TRBV6-3; D: .; size: .; CDR3: CASSYGHGGRYEQYF; DNA: TGTGCCAGCAGTTATGGGCACGGGGGTCGTTACGAGCAGTACTTC
J: TRBJ2-5; V: TRBV7-6; D: TRBD1; size: .; CDR3: CASSLRGQTLQETQYF; DNA: TGTGCCAGCAGCTTACGGGGACAGACCTTACAAGAGACCCAGTACTTC
J: TRBJ1-2; V: TRBV29-1; D: TRBD1; size: .; CDR3: CSVGTGLHGYTF; DNA: TGCAGCGTAGGGACAGGGTTGCATGGCTACACCTTC
J: TRBJ1-2; V: TRBV4-2; D: TRBD1; size: .; CDR3: CASSPPGTGNGYTF; DNA: TGTGCCAGCAGCCCTCCCGGGACAGGGAACGGCTACACCTTC
J: TRBJ2-5; V: TRBV25-1; D: .; size: .; CDR3: CASSEYIRGRETQYF; DNA: TGTGCCAGCAGTGAATATATTCGGGGTCGAGAGACCCAGTACTTC
J: TRBJ2-1; V: TRBV10-3; D: TRBD2; size: .; CDR3: CAISALAGGYNEQFF; DNA: TGTGCCATCAGTGCCCTAGCGGGGGGTTACAATGAGCAGTTCTTC
J: TRBJ1-5; V: TRBV18; D: .; size: .; CDR3: CASSPSYSNQPQHF; DNA: TGTGCCAGCTCCCCGTCTTATAGCAATCAGCCCCAGCATTTT
J: TRBJ1-3; V: TRBV4-1; D: TRBD1; size: .; CDR3: CASSQKMGQDSGNTIYF; DNA: TGCGCCAGCAGCCAAAAGATGGGACAGGACTCTGGAAACACCATATATTTT
J: TRBJ1-1; V: TRBV3-1/TRBV3-2; D: TRBD1; size: .; CDR3: CASSQLQTGGTEAFF; DNA: TGTGCCAGCAGCCAACTACAAACAGGGGGCACTGAAGCTTTCTTT
J: TRBJ2-3; V: TRBV12-3/TRBV12-4; D: .; size: .; CDR3: CASSKGLTDTQYF; DNA: TGTGCCAGCAGTAAGGGGCTTACAGATACGCAGTATTTT
J: TRBJ1-2; V: TRBV7-2; D: TRBD1; size: .; CDR3: CASSLVTGIYGYTF; DNA: TGTGCCAGCAGCTTAGTGACAGGGATCTATGGCTACACCTTC
J: TRBJ2-7; V: TRBV28; D: TRBD1; size: once; CDR3: CASSRAGTGAYEQYF; DNA: TGTGCCAGCAGTAGAGCCGGGACAGGAGCCTACGAGCAGTACTTC
J: TRBJ2-7; V: TRBV11-2; D: .; size: .; CDR3: CASSRAGAGTGLSEQYF; DNA: TGTGCCAGCAGCCGGGCGGGGGCCGGGACAGGCCTCTCCGAGCAGTACTTC
J: TRBJ2-3; V: TRBV28; D: .; size: .; CDR3: CASSLPRELTDTQYF; DNA: TGTGCCAGCAGTTTACCCCGGGAGCTGACAGATACGCAGTATTTT
J: TRBJ2-3; V: TRBV5-1; D: .; size: .; CDR3: CASVSAGDTQYF; DNA: TGCGCCAGCGTATCCGCGGGAGATACGCAGTATTTT
J: TRBJ2-2; V: TRBV7-3; D: TRBD2; size: .; CDR3: CASSLRTSGGVLFF; DNA: TGTGCCAGCAGCTTACGGACTAGCGGGGGGGTACTGTTTTTT
J: TRBJ1-4; V: TRBV5-4; D: .; size: .; CDR3: CASSRLGGGNEKLFF; DNA: TGTGCCAGCAGCCGCTTGGGGGGGGGTAATGAAAAACTGTTTTTT
J: TRBJ2-2; V: TRBV4-1; D: .; size: .; CDR3: CASSLTVLNTGELFF; DNA: TGCGCCAGCAGCCTCACTGTACTGAACACCGGGGAGCTGTTTTTT
J: TRBJ2-6; V: TRBV7-3; D: TRBD1; size: .; CDR3: CASSQGVRAGANVLTF; DNA: TGTGCCAGCAGCCAGGGGGTTAGGGCTGGGGCCAACGTCCTGACTTTC
J: TRBJ2-3; V: TRBV9; D: .; size: few; CDR3: CASSVSWGTSTDTQYF; DNA: TGTGCCAGCAGCGTAAGTTGGGGGACAAGCACAGATACGCAGTATTTT
J: TRBJ1-2; V: TRBV2; D: .; size: .; CDR3: CASTKSPSQAYGYTF; DNA: TGTGCCAGCACCAAGAGTCCGTCACAGGCCTATGGCTACACCTTC
J: TRBJ2-5; V: TRBV19; D: TRBD1; size: .; CDR3: CASSTGQGIETQYF; DNA: TGTGCCAGTAGTACGGGACAGGGGATCGAGACCCAGTACTTC
J: TRBJ1-4; V: TRBV7-9; D: .; size: once; CDR3: CASSLATGGEKLFF; DNA: TGTGCCAGCAGCTTAGCGACCGGAGGGGAAAAACTGTTTTTT
J: TRBJ2-1; V: TRBV7-3; D: TRBD2; size: once; CDR3: CASSLGRMGLTSGYNEQFF; DNA: TGTGCCAGCAGCTTAGGGAGAATGGGACTAACTAGCGGATACAATGAGCAGTTCTTC
J: TRBJ2-7; V: TRBV6-2/TRBV6-3; D: TRBD2; size: once; CDR3: CASSYRVAGGQREYEQYF; DNA: TGTGCCAGCAGTTACAGGGTAGCGGGGGGCCAACGCGAATACGAGCAGTACTTC
J: TRBJ2-1; V: TRBV4-1; D: TRBD2; size: .; CDR3: CASSQGFSGGSPDEQFF; DNA: TGCGCCAGCAGCCAAGGTTTTAGCGGGGGCTCCCCGGATGAGCAGTTCTTC
J: TRBJ2-3; V: TRBV7-9; D: .; size: .; CDR3: CASSPLASTDTQYF; DNA: TGTGCCAGCAGTCCCCTAGCCAGCACAGATACGCAGTATTTT
J: TRBJ1-2; V: TRBV6-5; D: .; size: .; CDR3: CASSYSSGRFYGYTF; DNA: TGTGCCAGCAGTTACTCAAGTGGGAGATTTTATGGCTACACCTTC
J: TRBJ2-1; V: TRBV5-4; D: .; size: .; CDR3: CASSLRAPYNEQFF; DNA: TGTGCCAGCAGCTTAAGAGCCCCGTACAATGAGCAGTTCTTC
J: TRBJ2-2; V: TRBV11-2; D: .; size: .; CDR3: CASSLSNTGELFF; DNA: TGTGCCAGCAGCTTATCAAACACCGGGGAGCTGTTTTTT
J: TRBJ2-2; V: TRBV3-1/TRBV3-2; D: TRBD2; size: .; CDR3: CASSHGTSGPNTGELFF; DNA: TGTGCCAGCAGCCACGGGACTAGCGGGCCGAACACCGGGGAGCTGTTTTTT
J: TRBJ2-5; V: TRBV5-1; D: .; size: .; CDR3: CASSFQGRGETQYF; DNA: TGCGCCAGCAGCTTCCAGGGCAGGGGAGAGACCCAGTACTTC
J: TRBJ1-1; V: TRBV4-2; D: TRBD1; size: .; CDR3: CASSQGGTGAENTEAFF; DNA: TGTGCCAGCAGCCAAGGCGGGACAGGCGCCGAGAACACTGAAGCTTTCTTT
J: TRBJ2-1; V: TRBV9; D: TRBD1; size: .; CDR3: CASSEGRQGAFYNEQFF; DNA: TGTGCCAGCAGCGAGGGGAGGCAGGGGGCCTTTTACAATGAGCAGTTCTTC
J: TRBJ2-7; V: TRBV7-2; D: TRBD1; size: .; CDR3: CASSLVSRGQFYEQYF; DNA: TGTGCCAGCAGCTTAGTTTCCAGGGGGCAGTTCTACGAGCAGTACTTC
J: TRBJ1-1; V: TRBV6-2/TRBV6-3; D: .; size: .; CDR3: CASSPQGQNTEAFF; DNA: TGTGCCAGCAGCCCCCAGGGGCAGAACACTGAAGCTTTCTTT
J: TRBJ2-3; V: TRBV21-1; D: .; size: .; CDR3: CASGRQSTDTQYF; DNA: TGTGCCAGCGGCCGACAGAGCACAGATACGCAGTATTTT
J: TRBJ2-1; V: TRBV24-1; D: TRBD2; size: .; CDR3: CATSDSSGSYNEQFF; DNA: TGTGCCACCAGTGATTCTAGCGGTTCCTACAATGAGCAGTTCTTC
J: TRBJ1-5; V: TRBV6-5; D: TRBD1; size: once; CDR3: CASTRDRGGQPQHF; DNA: TGTGCCAGCACTCGGGACAGGGGGGGCCAGCCCCAGCATTTT